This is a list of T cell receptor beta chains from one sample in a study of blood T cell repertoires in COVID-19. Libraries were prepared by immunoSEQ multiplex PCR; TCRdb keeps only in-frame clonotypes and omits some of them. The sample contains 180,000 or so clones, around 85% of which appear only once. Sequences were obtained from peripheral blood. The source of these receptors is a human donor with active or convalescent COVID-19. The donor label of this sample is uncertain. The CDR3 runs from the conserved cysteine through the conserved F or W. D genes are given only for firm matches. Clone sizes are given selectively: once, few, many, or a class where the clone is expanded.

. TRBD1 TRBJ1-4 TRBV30 CACKPWDRYSTNEKLFF TGTGCCTGTAAACCTTGGGACAGGTATTCAACTAATGAAAAACTGTTTTTT
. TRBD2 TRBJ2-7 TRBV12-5 CASALSSGRPHEQYF TGTGCTAGTGCCCTCTCTAGCGGGAGGCCCCACGAGCAGTACTTC
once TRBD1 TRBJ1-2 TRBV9 CASSLGYGTGNGYTF TGTGCCAGCAGCTTAGGTTACGGGACAGGGAATGGCTACACCTTC
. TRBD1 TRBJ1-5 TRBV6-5 CASRDRSDQPQHF TGTGCCAGCAGGGACAGGTCCGATCAGCCCCAGCATTTT
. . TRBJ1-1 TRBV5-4 CASSPGGRRTEAFF TGTGCCAGCAGCCCGGGCGGGCGACGGACGGAAGCTTTCTTT
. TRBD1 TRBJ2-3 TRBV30 CAWGQGERTDTQYF TGTGCCTGGGGACAGGGGGAACGCACAGATACGCAGTATTTT
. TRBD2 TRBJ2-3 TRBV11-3 CASSLYGPQAGAWADTQYF TGTGCCAGCAGCTTATATGGCCCCCAAGCGGGAGCTTGGGCAGATACGCAGTATTTT
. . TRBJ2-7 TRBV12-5 CASGLGSGTYEQYF TGTGCTAGTGGTTTGGGGTCCGGGACTTACGAGCAGTACTTC
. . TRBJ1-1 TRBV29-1 CSVEFRYVTTNTEAFF TGCAGCGTTGAATTTCGGTACGTAACTACGAACACTGAAGCTTTCTTT
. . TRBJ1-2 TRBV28 CASSSGGNNYGYTF TGTGCCAGCAGTTCCGGGGGGAACAACTATGGCTACACCTTC
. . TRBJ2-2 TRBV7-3 CASSLLSTGELFF TGTGCCAGCAGCTTACTATCGACCGGGGAGCTGTTTTTT
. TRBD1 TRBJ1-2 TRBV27 CASSANRGRGNYGYTF TGTGCCAGCAGCGCTAACAGGGGGCGAGGAAACTATGGCTACACCTTC
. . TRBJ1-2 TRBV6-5 CASSPLLRDGYTF TGTGCCAGCAGTCCCCTACTCCGGGATGGCTACACCTTC
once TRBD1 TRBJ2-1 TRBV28 CASSPQGDGFNEQFF TGTGCCAGCAGCCCACAGGGGGATGGGTTCAATGAGCAGTTCTTC
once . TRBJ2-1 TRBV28 CASSWNREWFF TGTGCCAGCAGTTGGAACAGGGAATGGTTCTTC
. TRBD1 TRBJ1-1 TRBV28 CASSPTGVGTEAFF TGTGCCAGCAGTCCTACAGGGGTTGGGACTGAAGCTTTCTTT